This is a list of T cell receptor beta chains from one sample in a study of monozygotic twins with cystic fibrosis. The repertoire was sequenced with immunoSEQ multiplex PCR; TCRdb's copy has only in-frame clones and lacks some. Of 20,000 to 25,000 clones detected, roughly 97% appear once; the ten largest clones hold over 0.12%. The sample comprised blood. These receptors all stem from a girl under 18 with cystic fibrosis. Both conserved end residues are part of each CDR3. A D gene is named only where the DNA matches it firmly. Only part of the rows carry a size: once, few, many, or a class if the clone is expanded.

V gene,D gene,J gene,clone size,CDR3 DNA,CDR3 protein
TRBV19,-,TRBJ2-7,once,TGTGCCAGCAAACCCAATGCCCGGGACCGGTCCTACGAGCAGTACTTC,CASKPNARDRSYEQYF
TRBV6-5,-,TRBJ2-7,-,TGTGCCAGCAGTGACGCTACAGGATCCTACGAGCAGTACTTC,CASSDATGSYEQYF
TRBV6-6,TRBD1,TRBJ2-1,once,TGTGCCAGCAGCGACAGGGGGCTGAGCAATGAGCAGTTCTTC,CASSDRGLSNEQFF
TRBV28,TRBD2,TRBJ2-7,-,TGTGCCAGCAGACCGGGACTACAATCCTACGAGCAGTACTTC,CASRPGLQSYEQYF
TRBV28,TRBD2,TRBJ2-1,-,TGTGCCAGCAGTTTACTTTGGCTAGCGGGATCCTACAATGAGCAGTTCTTC,CASSLLWLAGSYNEQFF
TRBV7-1,TRBD1,TRBJ2-3,once,TGTGCCAGCAGTCGGACAGGGCCAGATACGCAGTATTTT,CASSRTGPDTQYF
TRBV7-2,TRBD2,TRBJ2-2,few,TGTGCCAGCAGCTTAAGGACTAGGGAGAACACCGGGGAGCTGTTTTTT,CASSLRTRENTGELFF
TRBV4-2,TRBD2,TRBJ2-1,-,TGTGCCAGCAGCCAAGTGGCGGCTAGCGGATACAATGAGCAGTTCTTC,CASSQVAASGYNEQFF
TRBV9,TRBD2,TRBJ2-7,-,TGTGCCAGCAGCGTAGCCAGCGGGGGCTCCTACGAGCAGTACTTC,CASSVASGGSYEQYF
TRBV7-8,-,TRBJ2-5,once,TGTGCCAGCACCGAAATGGGCGGCCAAGAGACCCAGTACTTC,CASTEMGGQETQYF
TRBV5-6,-,TRBJ1-2,-,TGTGCCAGCAGCTTGCTGGGACAACCGGCGGGGTATGGCTACACCTTC,CASSLLGQPAGYGYTF
TRBV27,TRBD2,TRBJ2-1,-,TGTGCCAGCAGTTCCCCAGGGACTAGCGGATACAATGAGCAGTTCTTC,CASSSPGTSGYNEQFF
TRBV7-9,-,TRBJ2-5,-,TGTGCCAGCAGCTTAGATTGGGACTCCCAAGAGACCCAGTACTTC,CASSLDWDSQETQYF
TRBV6-6,-,TRBJ2-5,-,TGTGCCAGCAGTTACTCGAAACAGGGTGGTGAGACCCAGTACTTC,CASSYSKQGGETQYF
TRBV19,-,TRBJ2-6,-,TGTGCCAGTAGTAGCCAGGGGACTGGGGCCAACGTCCTGACTTTC,CASSSQGTGANVLTF
TRBV7-9,TRBD2,TRBJ2-2,-,TGTGCCAGCAGCTTAGTATCGAGCGGGAGGACCGGGGAGCTGTTTTTT,CASSLVSSGRTGELFF
TRBV29-1,TRBD2,TRBJ2-1,-,TGCAGCGGAGGGCTAGCGGGAGGGGATGAGCAGTTCTTC,CSGGLAGGDEQFF
TRBV18,-,TRBJ1-1,-,TGTGCCAGCTCGTCTAACTTCAACACTGAAGCTTTCTTT,CASSSNFNTEAFF
TRBV7-9,TRBD2,TRBJ2-7,-,TGTGCCAGCAGCTCCCGGCCGGGACTAGGTACTCAGTACTTC,CASSSRPGLGTQYF
TRBV9,-,TRBJ2-6,-,TGTGCCAGCAGCCCTAGACAGGATACCCTGGGTACTGGGGCCAACGTCCTGACTTTC,CASSPRQDTLGTGANVLTF
TRBV27,-,TRBJ1-1,-,TGTGCCAGCAGTGCCTTGGACGGGAACACTGAAGCTTTCTTT,CASSALDGNTEAFF
TRBV7-9,-,TRBJ2-6,-,TGTGCCAGCAGTCCAGGGGTATCTGGGGCCAACGTCCTGACTTTC,CASSPGVSGANVLTF
TRBV6-5,TRBD1,TRBJ2-7,-,TGTGCCAGCAGTGATTTAGGACAGGGGGCGTCAGAGTACTTC,CASSDLGQGASEYF
TRBV19,TRBD2,TRBJ2-3,-,TGTGCCAGTACTAGCGGGAGGAGGGGCACAGATACGCAGTATTTT,CASTSGRRGTDTQYF
TRBV18,-,TRBJ1-2,-,TGTGCCAGCTCACCATCAGGGGACTATGGCTACACCTTC,CASSPSGDYGYTF
TRBV5-8,-,TRBJ1-2,-,TGTGCCAGCAGCGGGGCAAGGGGCTATGGCTACACCTTC,CASSGARGYGYTF
TRBV29-1,-,TRBJ2-2,-,TGCAGCGTTGAAGGTAACACGGAATTCGCGAACACCGGGGAGCTGTTTTTT,CSVEGNTEFANTGELFF
TRBV10-3,-,TRBJ2-3,-,TGTGCCATCAGTGAGTCAAGGGACCGGGTTAGGGATACAGATACGCAGTATTTT,CAISESRDRVRDTDTQYF
TRBV11-2,-,TRBJ1-5,-,TGTGCCAGCAGCTTAGATCCGGGGAGGGATCAGCCCCAGCATTTT,CASSLDPGRDQPQHF
TRBV28,TRBD1,TRBJ1-5,-,TGTGCCAGCAGTTTACACAGGGGGAATCAGCCCCAGCATTTT,CASSLHRGNQPQHF
TRBV7-8,-,TRBJ2-1,-,TGTGCCAGCAGCCCCGGACTGGAGCAGTTCTTC,CASSPGLEQFF
TRBV7-7,-,TRBJ2-1,-,TGTGCTAGCAGCTCCACCTCCGGGAGCGGCAGCCCCAATGAGCAGTTCTTC,CASSSTSGSGSPNEQFF
TRBV10-3,-,TRBJ2-7,-,TGTGCCATCAGTGAGACGAACGGAGGGCCTACCCCCTCCTACGAGCAGTACTTC,CAISETNGGPTPSYEQYF
TRBV12-5,TRBD2,TRBJ2-3,-,TGTGCTAGTGGTTTGGTACGAGCGGGAGGGCCGAGTACAGATACGCAGTATTTT,CASGLVRAGGPSTDTQYF
TRBV5-4,-,TRBJ2-7,-,TGTGCCAGCAGCTTGGATACAGGGGAGGGGTACGAGCAGTACTTC,CASSLDTGEGYEQYF
TRBV5-4,-,TRBJ1-1,-,TGTGCCAGCAGCTCCGGCGCAGGGGAGTGGGACACTGAAGCTTTCTTT,CASSSGAGEWDTEAFF
TRBV6-1,-,TRBJ2-1,-,TGTGCCAGCAGTCCCTTGGGACCACCCTACAATGAGCAGTTCTTC,CASSPLGPPYNEQFF
TRBV6-1,-,TRBJ1-2,-,TGTGCCAGCAGTGAAACCCATCGGGGGGACGGCTACACCTTC,CASSETHRGDGYTF
TRBV19,-,TRBJ2-7,-,TGTGCCAGTAGTATTCGGTTCGAGGGTGGCGTTTCCTACGAGCAGTACTTC,CASSIRFEGGVSYEQYF
TRBV2,-,TRBJ2-3,-,TGTGCCACCCGCTCGGGGTCAGATACGCAGTATTTT,CATRSGSDTQYF
TRBV28,TRBD1,TRBJ1-1,once,TGTGCCAGCAGCCCCCGACAGGGGGATTGGGGAGCTTTCTTT,CASSPRQGDWGAFF
TRBV7-9,TRBD1,TRBJ2-1,-,TGTGCCAGCAGCCAGATACAGGGGAAACATGAGCAGTTCTTC,CASSQIQGKHEQFF
TRBV27,-,TRBJ2-7,-,TGTGCCAGCAGTTTCGGGATATCCTACGAGCAGTACTTC,CASSFGISYEQYF
TRBV19,TRBD1,TRBJ2-2,-,TGTGCCAGTTTGAGTAGGACAGGTAACACCGGGGAGCTGTTTTTT,CASLSRTGNTGELFF
TRBV19,-,TRBJ1-5,-,TGTGCCAGTAGTATAGTTCGGGGAAAGAGTCAGCCCCAGCATTTT,CASSIVRGKSQPQHF
TRBV6-6,-,TRBJ2-1,-,TGTGCCAGCAGTTACTCGTGGCGGTACAATGAGCAGTTCTTC,CASSYSWRYNEQFF
TRBV9,TRBD1,TRBJ1-2,-,TGTGCCAGCAGCGCCCAGGGGGCCGGGTATGGCTACACCTTC,CASSAQGAGYGYTF
TRBV4-3,-,TRBJ1-2,-,TGCGCCAGCAGCCAAGATCGGTTTGGCTATGGCTACACCTTC,CASSQDRFGYGYTF
TRBV6-5,-,TRBJ2-1,-,TGTGCCAGCACCGAGGGAGCGGAGCCTTACAATGAGCAGTTCTTC,CASTEGAEPYNEQFF
TRBV7-8,TRBD1,TRBJ1-1,-,TGTGCCAGCAGCTTAGCGAGCCAGGGGGGCACTGAAGCTTTCTTT,CASSLASQGGTEAFF
TRBV5-4,TRBD2,TRBJ2-1,-,TGTGCCAGCAGTACTAACCCGGGACTAGCAGTCAATGAGCAGTTCTTC,CASSTNPGLAVNEQFF
TRBV7-8,TRBD2,TRBJ2-1,-,TGTGCCAGCAGCTTAGTTGTGACTAGCTCCCCCCGGGAGCAGTTCTTC,CASSLVVTSSPREQFF
TRBV4-3,-,TRBJ1-2,-,TGCGCCAGCAGCCAAGATAGGGTCGACCTAAGTGGCTACACCTTC,CASSQDRVDLSGYTF
TRBV5-6,TRBD2,TRBJ2-3,-,TGTGCCAGCAGCTGGACCGGGACTAGGTACACAGATACGCAGTATTTT,CASSWTGTRYTDTQYF